The text below deals with one T cell receptor beta chain. The data derive from a study of T cells in Graves' hyperthyroidism and ophthalmopathy. Clinical symptoms, serum thyroxine and TRAb, thyroid ultrasound and orbital computed tomography together formed the diagnostic basis. The CDR3 extends over 17 amino acids. CDR1 is MDHEN and CDR2 is SYDVKM in the germline V gene. Germline trimming cut 8 bases from V and 8 bases from J; bases unmatched to any gene: 19. Researchers amplified the TCR beta CDR3 regions from RNA transcripts. During a first-round RT-PCR of the TCR CDR3, the HTBI primer set was used. Using its own MiXCR run on the multiplex PCR reads, TCRdb lists one record per CDR3 protein. The sample yields some 770,000 distinct CDR3 sequences, around 15% seen once.

V gene TRBV28 combines with J gene TRBJ2-1, with 9 bases identical to TRBD2. This clonotype originated in a man younger than 35 with Graves' hyperthyroidism. Sequenced: blood. The CDR3 protein is CASSGTLAGRGGDEQFF. The CDR3 DNA is TGTGCCAGCTCAGGGACACTAGCGGGCAGAGGGGGCGATGAGCAGTTCTTC.